These 6 T cell receptor beta chains share one sample of origin, sequenced in a study of cytomegalovirus exposure and HLA in healthy donors. PCR used 60 Vbeta primers and 13 Jbeta primers. Some clones are missing from TCRdb's copy, which holds only in-frame ones; the method was immunoSEQ multiplex PCR. This table has 200,000 or so clones, 78% appearing once. Sequenced: PBMCs. These TCRs come from a young woman in good health and CMV-seropositive.

The rearrangement links TRBV7-2 to TRBJ2-7; 8 bases are shared with TRBD2. J was trimmed by 3 bases and V by 0 bases; bases with no gene match: 4. Germline loops: CDR1 SGHTA, CDR2 FQGNSA. The length of the CDR3 is 15 residues. CDR3 in amino acids: CASSLAGGVNYEQYF. DNA for the CDR3: TGTGCCAGCAGCTTAGCCGGGGGGGTGAACTACGAGCAGTACTTC.

The gene calls are TRBV2 and TRBJ2-7; 8 bases fit TRBD1. The CDR3 has 14 amino acids. After removal of 5 bases from V and 2 bases from J, the junction contained 5 bases not matched to a gene. Germline values: CDR1 SNHLY, CDR2 FYNNEI. The CDR3 DNA is TGTGCCAGCAGTTGGGCAGGGGGCCCCTACGAGCAGTACTTC. This encodes CASSWAGGPYEQYF. The complete variable domain, with remaining parts taken from reference TRBV2 and TRBJ2-7, reads EPEVTQTPSHQVTQMGQEVILRCVPISNHLYFYWYRQILGQKVEFLVSFYNNEISEKSEIFDDQFSVERPDGSNFTLKIRSTKLEDSAMYFCASSWAGGPYEQYFGPGTRLTVT.

The chain couples TRBV28 to TRBJ1-1; D unclear. V was trimmed by 7 bases and J by 1 base, leaving 4 bases between them. The CDR3 contains 11 residues. Per germline, CDR1 MDHEN and CDR2 SYDVKM. The CDR3 is CASTWNTEAFF. The CDR3 region has the DNA TGTGCCAGCACCTGGAACACTGAAGCTTTCTTT.

The J gene is TRBJ2-3, the V gene TRBV5-4; the D is unclear. The CDR3 runs to 15 residues. V lost 0 bases and J lost 1, with 9 bases in between. Germline V lookup: CDR1 SGHNT, CDR2 YYREEE (reference sequence). CDR3 region: CASSLEALRTDTQYF. CDR3 coding DNA: TGTGCCAGCAGCTTGGAAGCTCTCCGCACAGATACGCAGTATTTT.

This clone was seen once. This sample includes further DNA sequences coding for the same CDR3. The chain recombines TRBV5-6 with TRBJ2-2; tentatively, D is TRBD1 (5 bases). Trimming removed 4 bases at V and 5 bases at J, with 9 bases between. This CDR3 has 13 amino acids. CDR1 is SGHDT, CDR2 YYEEEE, per germline. The CDR3 sequence: CASSLAGTGELFF. The CDR3 DNA is TGTGCCAGCAGCCTCGCAGGGACCGGGGAGCTGTTTTTT.

CDR3 in amino acids: CASSQDHRGDDEQYF. The CDR3 region has the DNA TGTGCCAGCAGCCAAGATCACAGGGGAGACGACGAGCAGTACTTC. The J gene is TRBJ2-7, the V gene TRBV4-2; TRBD1 matches 7 bases. Germline V gives CDR1 LGHNA, CDR2 YNFKEQ. The J segment lost 5 bases and the V segment lost 0 bases, leaving 7 bases of the junction unmatched. The CDR3 sequence is 15 residues long.